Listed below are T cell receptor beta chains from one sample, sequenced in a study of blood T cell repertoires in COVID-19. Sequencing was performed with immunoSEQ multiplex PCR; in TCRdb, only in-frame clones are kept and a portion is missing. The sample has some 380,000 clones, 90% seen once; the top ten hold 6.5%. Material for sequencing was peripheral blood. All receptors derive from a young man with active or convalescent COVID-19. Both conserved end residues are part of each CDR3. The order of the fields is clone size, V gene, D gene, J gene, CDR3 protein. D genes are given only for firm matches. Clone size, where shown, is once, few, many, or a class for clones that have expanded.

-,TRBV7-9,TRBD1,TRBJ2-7,CASSPGGQGDEQYF
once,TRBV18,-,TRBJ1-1,CASSPDMDTEAFF
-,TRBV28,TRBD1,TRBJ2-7,CASRRQGDSYEQYF
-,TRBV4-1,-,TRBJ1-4,CASSQDERGGEVEKLFF
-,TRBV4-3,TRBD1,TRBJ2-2,CASSQDTGVSRTGELFF
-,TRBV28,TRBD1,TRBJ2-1,CASSQGDRETGEQFF
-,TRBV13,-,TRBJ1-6,CASSLRQTRGSPLHF
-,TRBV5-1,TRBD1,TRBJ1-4,CASSPIYRGTNEKLFF
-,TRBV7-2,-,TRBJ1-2,CASSPPLGQRIYTF
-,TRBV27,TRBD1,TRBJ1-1,CASSPGTGLFHTEAFF
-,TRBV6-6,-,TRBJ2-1,CANKYEQFF
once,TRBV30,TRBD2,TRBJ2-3,CGGSGRRDTQYF
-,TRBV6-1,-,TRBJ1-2,CASSASGIGGIYGYTF
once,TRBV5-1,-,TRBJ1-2,CASSFDQGDYGYTF
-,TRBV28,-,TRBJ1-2,CASRTLGTTSGYTF
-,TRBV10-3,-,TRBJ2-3,CAISDQLGASTDTQYF
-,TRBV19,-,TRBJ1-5,CASTSTGLWSNQPQHF
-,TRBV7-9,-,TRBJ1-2,CASSRDLGYTF
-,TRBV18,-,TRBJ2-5,CASSPPAPRETQYF
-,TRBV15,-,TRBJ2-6,CATSREGRGSGANVLTF
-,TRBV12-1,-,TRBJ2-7,CASSFGQGVYEQYF
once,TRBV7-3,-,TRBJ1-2,CASSYCPEGGPGYTF
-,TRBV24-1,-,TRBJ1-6,CATSDSRRANSPLHF
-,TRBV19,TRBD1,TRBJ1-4,CASRDRGRGEKLFF
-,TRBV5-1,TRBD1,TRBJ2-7,CASSIRDRGSYEQYF
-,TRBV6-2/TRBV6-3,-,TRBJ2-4,CASSYGQKYLAKNIQYF
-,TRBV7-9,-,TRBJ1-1,CASSFLNTEAFF
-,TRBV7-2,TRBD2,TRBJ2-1,CASSTRLAGVYEQFF
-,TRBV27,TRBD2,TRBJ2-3,CASSPQAGGWTDTQYF
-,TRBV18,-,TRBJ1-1,CASSSRGGGTEAFF
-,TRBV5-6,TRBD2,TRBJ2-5,CASSLVSGGGETQYF
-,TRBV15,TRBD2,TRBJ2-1,CATSSAVGGGNEQFF
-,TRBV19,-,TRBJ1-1,CASSINRNTEAFF
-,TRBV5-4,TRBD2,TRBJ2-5,CASSLRSGGGRETQYF
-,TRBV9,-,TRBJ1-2,CASSLYETPLYGYTF
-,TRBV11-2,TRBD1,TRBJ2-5,CASTPGQGNLIETQYF
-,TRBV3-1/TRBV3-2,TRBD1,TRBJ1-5,CASSPWRGQDAQPQHF
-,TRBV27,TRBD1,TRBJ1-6,CASHPGGQNSPLHF
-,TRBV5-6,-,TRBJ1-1,CASSLGEGNTEAFF
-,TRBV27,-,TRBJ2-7,CASSPNRVASYEQYF